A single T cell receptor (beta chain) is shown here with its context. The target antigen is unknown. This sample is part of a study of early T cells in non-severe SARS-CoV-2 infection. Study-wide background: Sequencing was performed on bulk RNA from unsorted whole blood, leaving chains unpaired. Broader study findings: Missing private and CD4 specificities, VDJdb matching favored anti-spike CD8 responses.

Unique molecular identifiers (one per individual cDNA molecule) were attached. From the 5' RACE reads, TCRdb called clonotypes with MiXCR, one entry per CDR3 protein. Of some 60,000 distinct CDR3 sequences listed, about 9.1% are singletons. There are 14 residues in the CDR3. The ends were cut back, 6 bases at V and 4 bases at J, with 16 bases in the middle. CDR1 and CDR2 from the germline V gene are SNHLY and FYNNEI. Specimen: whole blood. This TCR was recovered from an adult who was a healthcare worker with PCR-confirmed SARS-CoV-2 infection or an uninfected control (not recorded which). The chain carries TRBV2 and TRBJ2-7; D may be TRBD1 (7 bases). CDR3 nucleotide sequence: TGTGCCAGCAGCTTTGGAGGGGGCAATTACGAGCAGTACTTC. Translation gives CASSFGGGNYEQYF.